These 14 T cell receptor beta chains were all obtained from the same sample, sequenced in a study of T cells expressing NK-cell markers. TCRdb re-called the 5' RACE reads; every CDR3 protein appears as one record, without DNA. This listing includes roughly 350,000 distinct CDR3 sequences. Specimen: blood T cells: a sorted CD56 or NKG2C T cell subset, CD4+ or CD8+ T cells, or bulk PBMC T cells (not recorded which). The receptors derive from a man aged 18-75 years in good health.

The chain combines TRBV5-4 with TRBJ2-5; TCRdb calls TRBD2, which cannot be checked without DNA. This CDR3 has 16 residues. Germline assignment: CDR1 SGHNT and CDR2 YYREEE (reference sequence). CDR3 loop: CASSLASGGSAETQYF.

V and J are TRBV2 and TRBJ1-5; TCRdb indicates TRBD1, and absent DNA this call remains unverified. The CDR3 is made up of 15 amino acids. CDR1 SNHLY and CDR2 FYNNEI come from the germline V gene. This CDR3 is CASSESGRGSQPQHF.

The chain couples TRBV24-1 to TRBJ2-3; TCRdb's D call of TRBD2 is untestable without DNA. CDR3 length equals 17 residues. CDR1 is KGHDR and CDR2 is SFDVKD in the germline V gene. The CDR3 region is CATRPRGSGGAGDTQYF.

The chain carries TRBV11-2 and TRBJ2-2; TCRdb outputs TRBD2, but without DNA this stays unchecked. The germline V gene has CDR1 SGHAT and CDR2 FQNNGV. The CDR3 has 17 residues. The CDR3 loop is CASSPQGLRFNTGELFF.

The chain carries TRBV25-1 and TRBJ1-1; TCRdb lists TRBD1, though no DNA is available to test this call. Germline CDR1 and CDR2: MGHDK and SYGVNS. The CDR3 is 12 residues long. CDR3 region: CASSKGVTEAFF.

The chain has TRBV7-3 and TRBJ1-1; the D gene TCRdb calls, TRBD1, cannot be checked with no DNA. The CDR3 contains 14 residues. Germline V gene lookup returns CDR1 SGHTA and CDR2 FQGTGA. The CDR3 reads CASSFGTMNTEAFF.

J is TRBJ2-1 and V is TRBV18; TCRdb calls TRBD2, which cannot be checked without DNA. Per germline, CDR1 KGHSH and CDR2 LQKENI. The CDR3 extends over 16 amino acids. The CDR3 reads CASSQTLAVSYNEQFF.

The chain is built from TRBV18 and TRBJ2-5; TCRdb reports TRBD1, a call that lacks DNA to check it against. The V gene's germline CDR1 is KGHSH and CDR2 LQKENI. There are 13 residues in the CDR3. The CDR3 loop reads CASSPDRKETQYF.

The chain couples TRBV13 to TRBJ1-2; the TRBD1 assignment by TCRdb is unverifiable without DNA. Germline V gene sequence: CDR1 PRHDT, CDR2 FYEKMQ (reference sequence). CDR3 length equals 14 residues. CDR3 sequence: CASIRTGKTEGYTF.

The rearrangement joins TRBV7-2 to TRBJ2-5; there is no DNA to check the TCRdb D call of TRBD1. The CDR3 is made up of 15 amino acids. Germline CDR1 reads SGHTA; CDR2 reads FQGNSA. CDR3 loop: CASSGQDRTQETQYF.

The CDR3 is CASSRLVVGGYEQYF. This chain connects TRBV19 to TRBJ2-7. The CDR3 runs 15 residues. Germline loops: CDR1 LNHDA, CDR2 SQIVND (reference sequence).

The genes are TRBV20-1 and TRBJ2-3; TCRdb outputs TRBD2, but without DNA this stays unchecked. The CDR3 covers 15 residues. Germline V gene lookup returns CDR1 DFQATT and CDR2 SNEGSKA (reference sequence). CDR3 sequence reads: CSAPYRGGSTDTQYF.

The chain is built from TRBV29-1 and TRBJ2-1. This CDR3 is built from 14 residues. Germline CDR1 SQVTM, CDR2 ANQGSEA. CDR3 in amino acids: CSVQGGISYNEQFF.

CDR3 region: CASSLAAGGYYEQYF. This chain joins TRBV7-2 and TRBJ2-7; TCRdb selects TRBD2, and the lack of DNA leaves this call unchecked. The CDR3 is 15 amino acids. The V gene's germline CDR1 is SGHTA and CDR2 FQGNSA.